The rows below give T cell receptor beta chains drawn from one sample of a study of T cells in Graves' hyperthyroidism and ophthalmopathy. In TCRdb, the multiplex PCR reads were re-called with MiXCR into one record per CDR3 protein. The data contain 400,000 to 600,000 distinct CDR3 sequences, less than 25% of them singletons. Material for sequencing was blood. Every receptor here comes from a man younger than 35 with Graves' hyperthyroidism. The CDR3 runs from the conserved cysteine through the conserved F or W. D genes are given only for firm matches. Clone sizes are given selectively: once, few, many, or a class where the clone is expanded.

d_call | j_call | clone_size | v_call | cdr3_nt | cdr3_aa
NA | TRBJ2-2 | many | TRBV20-1 | TGCAGTAGTAAGCGCCCCAGCGGGGAGCTGTTTTTT | CSSKRPSGELFF
TRBD1 | TRBJ1-1 | many | TRBV29-1 | TGCAGCGTCGACAGGGTGAACACTGAAGCTTTCTTT | CSVDRVNTEAFF
NA | TRBJ1-1 | NA | TRBV6-5 | TGTGCCAGCAGTTACGACTTACTGAACACTGAAGCTTTCTTT | CASSYDLLNTEAFF
NA | TRBJ1-2 | NA | TRBV7-2 | TGTGCCAGCAGCTTGAGGTGGCCTCTCGAGAATGGCTACACCTTC | CASSLRWPLENGYTF
TRBD1 | TRBJ2-7 | many | TRBV7-9 | TGTGCCAGCAGCTTCGGGACAGGGGTGTCCTACGAGCAGTACTTC | CASSFGTGVSYEQYF
NA | TRBJ2-2 | many | TRBV6-4 | TGTGCCAGCAGGGATACAGGGTCGAACACCGGGGAGCTGTTTTTT | CASRDTGSNTGELFF
NA | TRBJ2-7 | many | TRBV27 | TGTGCCAGCAGTTCCCAGGGGCCTAGCTCCTACGAGCAGTACTTC | CASSSQGPSSYEQYF
NA | TRBJ1-1 | many | TRBV20-1 | TGCAGTGCCGAGGGAGGTCTTCGAAACACTGAAGCTTTCTTT | CSAEGGLRNTEAFF
NA | TRBJ1-2 | NA | TRBV20-1 | TGCAGTGCCCCTGGGGGGGGCCGATATGGCTACACCTTC | CSAPGGGRYGYTF
TRBD1 | TRBJ1-2 | NA | TRBV18 | TGTGCCAGCTCACCAGAGGACAGGGCTGGCTACACCTTC | CASSPEDRAGYTF
TRBD1 | TRBJ1-5 | many | TRBV15 | TGTGCCACCAGTCTAGCAGGGGGCAATGGCAATCAGCCCCAGCATTTT | CATSLAGGNGNQPQHF
TRBD1 | TRBJ1-1 | NA | TRBV6-1 | TGTGCCAGCAACTCCCGTGGGACAGGGAGCAGGAACACTGAAGCTTTCTTT | CASNSRGTGSRNTEAFF
NA | TRBJ2-2 | many | TRBV10-1 | TGCGCCAGCAGTGAGAGCATGTTTCCCACCGGGGAGCTGTTTTTT | CASSESMFPTGELFF
TRBD1 | TRBJ1-5 | many | TRBV6-1 | TGTGCCAGCAGACCGGGACAGGGGAACCAGCCCCAGCATTTT | CASRPGQGNQPQHF
NA | TRBJ1-3 | many | TRBV20-1 | TGCAGTGCTGGCCCACGTTCTGGAAACACCATATATTTT | CSAGPRSGNTIYF
NA | TRBJ1-1 | many | TRBV2 | TGTGCCAGCAGTGAATGGGCAACCCAGGACACTGAAGCTTTCTTT | CASSEWATQDTEAFF
NA | TRBJ2-5 | NA | TRBV12-3/TRBV12-4 | TGTGCCAGCAGTCTCACAGAAATACAAGAGACCCAGTACTTC | CASSLTEIQETQYF
NA | TRBJ1-5 | NA | TRBV2 | TGTGCCAGCAGTGAAGCTTTCTGGGGTCGTGAGCAGCCCCAGCATTTT | CASSEAFWGREQPQHF
NA | TRBJ1-1 | many | TRBV6-5 | TGTGCCAGCAGTTACTCGATCTCCAGCGGCCATGAAGCTTTCTTT | CASSYSISSGHEAFF
TRBD1 | TRBJ2-7 | NA | TRBV27 | TGTGCCAGCAGTTTATTGTCCCCGACAGGGGCGGACTACGAGCAGTACTTC | CASSLLSPTGADYEQYF
NA | TRBJ1-1 | NA | TRBV5-1 | TGCGCCAGCAGCTGGCTGGACAGGAACACTGAAGCTTTCTTT | CASSWLDRNTEAFF
NA | TRBJ1-5 | many | TRBV20-1 | TGCAGTGCAATGAGATTGACAGGCAATCAGCCCCAGCATTTT | CSAMRLTGNQPQHF
TRBD1 | TRBJ2-7 | many | TRBV6-5 | TGTGCCAGCATGGGACAGGGTATTCAGCAGTACTTC | CASMGQGIQQYF
NA | TRBJ2-4 | few | TRBV7-9 | TGTGCCAGCAGTCTGAAAAACATTAAGTACTTC | CASSLKNIKYF
NA | TRBJ1-1 | many | TRBV2 | TGTGCCGGCTCCGAGTTGAATGAAGCTTTCTTT | CAGSELNEAFF
NA | TRBJ2-3 | few | TRBV2 | TGTGCCAGCAGCGCAGGAGACCTTGTAGATACGCAGTATTTT | CASSAGDLVDTQYF
NA | TRBJ1-2 | few | TRBV4-1 | TGCGCCAGCAGCCAAGACAGACTCTATGGCTACACCTTC | CASSQDRLYGYTF
TRBD1 | TRBJ1-1 | many | TRBV20-1 | TGCAGTGCTAGAGACGACAGGGCTGAAGCTTTCTTT | CSARDDRAEAFF
TRBD1 | TRBJ2-5 | many | TRBV7-9 | TGTGCCAGCAGCTTAGAAGGGCAGGGGACAGGAGAGACCCAGTACTTC | CASSLEGQGTGETQYF
TRBD1 | TRBJ1-3 | many | TRBV28 | TGTGCCAGCAGTTACAGGGGGCCCTCTGGAAACACCATATATTTT | CASSYRGPSGNTIYF
TRBD1 | TRBJ2-5 | many | TRBV5-1 | TGCGCCAGCAGCTACTCCGGGACAGAAGAGACCCAGTACTTC | CASSYSGTEETQYF
TRBD2 | TRBJ2-5 | NA | TRBV20-1 | TGCAGTGTTCTCCGAAGCGGGGGGGCCCTCGAGACCCAGTACTTC | CSVLRSGGALETQYF
NA | TRBJ1-1 | NA | TRBV6-2/TRBV6-3 | TGTGCCAGTGACGGACCGTTTATCACCGAAGCTTTCTTT | CASDGPFITEAFF
NA | TRBJ2-3 | few | TRBV11-2 | TGTGCCAGCAGCCCCCCTTCAGGGCGAGATACGCAGTATTTT | CASSPPSGRDTQYF
TRBD1 | TRBJ2-7 | many | TRBV19 | TGTGCCAGTAGTATTGGACAGGGCTACGAGCAGTACTTC | CASSIGQGYEQYF
NA | TRBJ2-2 | few | TRBV7-9 | TGTGCCAGCAGCTTGCAAGGGGGTCCCACCGGGGAGCTGTTTTTT | CASSLQGGPTGELFF
NA | TRBJ2-7 | many | TRBV20-1 | TGCAGTGCCGCTAGCTCCTACGGGCAGTACTTC | CSAASSYGQYF
TRBD1 | TRBJ1-1 | many | TRBV2 | TGTGCCAGCAGCGGGACAGGGTGGAACACTGAAGCTTTCTTT | CASSGTGWNTEAFF
NA | TRBJ1-2 | many | TRBV12-3/TRBV12-4 | TGTGCCAGCAGAGCACAGTCCTATGGCTACACCTTC | CASRAQSYGYTF
NA | TRBJ2-5 | many | TRBV12-3/TRBV12-4 | TGTGCCAGCAGTTTTCGACATGTGGCGACCCAGTACTTC | CASSFRHVATQYF